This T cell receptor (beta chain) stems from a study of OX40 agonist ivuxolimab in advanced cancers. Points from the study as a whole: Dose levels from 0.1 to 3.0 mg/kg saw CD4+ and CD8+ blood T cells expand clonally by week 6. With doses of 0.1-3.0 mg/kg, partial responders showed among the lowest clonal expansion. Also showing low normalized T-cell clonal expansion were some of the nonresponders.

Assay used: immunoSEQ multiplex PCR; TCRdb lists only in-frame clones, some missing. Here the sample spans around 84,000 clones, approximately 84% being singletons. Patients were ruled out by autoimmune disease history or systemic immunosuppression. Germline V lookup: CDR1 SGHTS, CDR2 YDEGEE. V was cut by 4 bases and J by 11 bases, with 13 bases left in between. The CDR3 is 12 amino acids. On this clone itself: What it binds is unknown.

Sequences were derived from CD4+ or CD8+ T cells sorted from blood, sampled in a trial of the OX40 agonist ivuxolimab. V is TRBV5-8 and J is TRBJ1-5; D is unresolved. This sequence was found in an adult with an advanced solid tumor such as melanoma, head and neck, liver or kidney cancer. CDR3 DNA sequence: TGTGCCAGCAGCGTACCACAAGGAACCCAGCATTTT. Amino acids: CASSVPQGTQHF.